This TCR beta chain is drawn from a study of early T cells in non-severe SARS-CoV-2 infection. Overall study findings and caveats: Private and CD4 specificities were missed by VDJdb matching, skewed to anti-spike CD8.

Turning to this clonotype: Its specificity is not known.

Trimming left V 2 bases short and J 0 bases short, with 5 bases between. The CDR3 sequence is 15 residues long. Germline V gene lookup returns CDR1 MNHEY and CDR2 SVGAGI. Unique molecular identifiers (one per individual cDNA molecule) were attached. Via MiXCR, TCRdb re-called the 5' RACE reads, giving one row per CDR3 protein. Of about 40,000 distinct CDR3 sequences listed, over 3.5% are singletons. The rearrangement links TRBV6-5 to TRBJ2-6, with D unclear. Material: whole blood. This clonotype was sampled from an adult who was a healthcare worker with PCR-confirmed SARS-CoV-2 infection or an uninfected control (not recorded which). For the CDR3, the DNA is TGTGCCAGCAGTTACGGCCGCTCTGGGGCCAACGTCCTGACTTTC. Encoded protein: CASSYGRSGANVLTF.